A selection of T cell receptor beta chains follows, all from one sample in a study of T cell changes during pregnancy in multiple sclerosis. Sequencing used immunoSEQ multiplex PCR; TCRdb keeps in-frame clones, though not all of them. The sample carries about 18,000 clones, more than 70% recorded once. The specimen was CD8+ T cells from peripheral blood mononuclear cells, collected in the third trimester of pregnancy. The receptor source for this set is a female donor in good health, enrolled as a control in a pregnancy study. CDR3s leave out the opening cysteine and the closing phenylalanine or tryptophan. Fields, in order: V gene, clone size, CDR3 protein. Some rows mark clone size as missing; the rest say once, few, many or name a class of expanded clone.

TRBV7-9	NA	ASSPSISNQPQH
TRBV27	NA	ASSLYRYSTDTQY
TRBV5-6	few	ASTRGGPGEQY
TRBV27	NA	ASSFTGTSGGNEQF
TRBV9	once	ASSVDVARPGNTIY
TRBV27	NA	ASSLGGRGGNEQF
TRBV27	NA	ASSHGTAVYEQY
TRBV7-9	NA	ASTKGGDLVEQY
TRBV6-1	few	ASSEDRAYEQY
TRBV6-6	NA	ASSYYIAGNTGELF
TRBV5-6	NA	ASSSAGQGAEEKLF
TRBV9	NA	ASSGGTDNSPLH
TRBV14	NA	ASSPTRLVNEQF
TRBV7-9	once	ASSTRTSGGPEQF
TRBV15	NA	ATSRPGRENYGYT
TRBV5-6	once	ASSPSGTSGGAAREQY
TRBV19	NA	ASSGRGQGKPYEQY
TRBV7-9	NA	ASSQGGEGGGETQY
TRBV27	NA	ASSRGTGGNEQY
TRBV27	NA	ASSESSEQF
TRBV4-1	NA	ASSQVGRGSYEQY
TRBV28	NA	ASSRLTGTSYNEQF
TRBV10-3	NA	AISSTVSSYEQY
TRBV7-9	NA	ASSYPGQGQPQH